The 29 T cell receptor beta chains below come from one sample, sequenced in a study of blood T cell repertoires in COVID-19. TCRdb's table, derived via immunoSEQ multiplex PCR, lists solely in-frame clones and lacks some. The data hold approximately 100,000 clones, with around 90% observed a single time. The sequencing sample was made of peripheral blood. These receptors all stem from a human donor in a cohort sampled during active COVID-19.

The table lists this clone with a few counts. The chain uses TRBV19 and TRBJ2-7; the D gene is possibly TRBD2 (6 bases). V was trimmed by 6 bases and J by 5 bases, leaving 11 bases between them. CDR1 and CDR2 from the germline V gene are LNHDA and SQIVND (reference sequence). The CDR3 contains 12 residues. The CDR3 DNA reads as TGTGCCAGTAGCCCGGGGGTTCACGAGCAGTACTTC. Protein sequence: CASSPGVHEQYF. Supplemented by reference TRBV19 and TRBJ2-7, the full variable domain reads DGGITQSPKYLFRKEGQNVTLSCEQNLNHDAMYWYRQDPGQGLRLIYYSQIVNDFQKGDIAEGYSVSREKKESFPLTVTSAQKNPTAFYLCASSPGVHEQYFGPGTRLTVT.

A word on this clone: The sample holds other DNA sequences that translate to the same CDR3. The rearrangement links TRBV5-1 to TRBJ1-5, with 7 bases identical to TRBD1. With V trimmed by 0 bases and J by 2 bases, 2 bases remained unmatched. Germline V gives CDR1 SGHRS, CDR2 YFSETQ. The CDR3 loop spans 15 amino acids. CDR3 in DNA: TGCGCCAGCAGCTTGGAGGGGACAGGCAATCAGCCCCAGCATTTT. The encoded protein is CASSLEGTGNQPQHF.

The chain couples TRBV28 to TRBJ2-7; 8 bases match TRBD2. Germline V gene lookup returns CDR1 MDHEN and CDR2 SYDVKM. The J segment lost 8 bases and the V segment lost 6 bases, leaving 9 bases of the junction unmatched. This CDR3 comprises 13 residues. The CDR3 DNA follows: TGTGCCAGCAGAACTAGCGGCCGCGGGCAGCAGTACTTC. It encodes CASRTSGRGQQYF.

The J gene is TRBJ2-1, the V gene TRBV7-3; TRBD2 matches 13 bases. This CDR3 comprises 15 residues. The V gene's germline CDR1 is SGHTA and CDR2 FQGTGA. V was clipped by 5 bases and J by 9 bases; unmatched bases: 7. The DNA of the CDR3 is TGTGCCAGCAGCACACTAGCGGGGGGGCGTAGTGAGCAGTTCTTC. Residues: CASSTLAGGRSEQFF.

The chain couples TRBV7-3 to TRBJ1-1; TRBD1 aligns across 7 bases. V trimming: 2 bases; J trimming: 5 bases; junction bases outside the gene matches: 8. From germline, CDR1 is SGHTA and CDR2 FQGTGA. The CDR3 has 15 amino acids. The CDR3 DNA sequence: TGTGCCAGCAGCTTATCCCGGACAGGACCGACTGAAGCTTTCTTT. Translation: CASSLSRTGPTEAFF.

The CDR3 here is CASSYSNQPQHF. The DNA of the CDR3 is TGCGCCAGCAGTTATAGCAATCAGCCCCAGCATTTT. V and J are TRBV10-1 and TRBJ1-5, with no clear D. The V gene's germline CDR1 is WNHNN and CDR2 SYGVQD (reference sequence). This CDR3 has 12 amino acids. Trimming removed 5 bases from V and 0 bases from J, with 2 bases in between.

V gene TRBV28 combines with J gene TRBJ2-7; 11 nucleotides line up with TRBD2. The V gene end was trimmed by 6 bases and the J gene end by 4 bases; junction bases not matched to a gene: 5. This CDR3 contains 14 residues. In germline, CDR1 is MDHEN, CDR2 SYDVKM. The CDR3 here is CASRLSGGVYEQYF. Written as DNA, the CDR3 is TGTGCCAGCAGGCTTAGCGGGGGGGTTTACGAGCAGTACTTC.

V usage is TRBV3-1 (or the pseudogene TRBV3-2) and J usage is TRBJ2-6; D remains ambiguous. The CDR3 runs to 16 residues. Germline V gives CDR1 LGHDT, CDR2 YNNKEL (reference sequence). V shed 5 bases and J shed 0 bases, with 11 bases lying between them. The CDR3 DNA sequence: TGTGCCAGCAGCTTGCCCTACAGCTCTGGGGCCAACGTCCTGACTTTC. Encoded protein: CASSLPYSSGANVLTF.

To note about this clone: Other DNA sequences in this specimen translate into the identical CDR3. The chain couples TRBV19 to TRBJ2-1; possible D gene TRBD2, 5 bases. The germline CDR1 and CDR2 sequences are LNHDA and SQIVND (reference sequence). There are 15 residues in the CDR3. The V and J ends lost 1 base and 2 bases respectively, with 9 bases between them. The chain's CDR3 is CASSIGTVTYNEQFF. The CDR3 nucleotides read TGTGCCAGTAGTATAGGGACTGTCACCTACAATGAGCAGTTCTTC.

The chain employs TRBV12-3 or TRBV12-4 and TRBJ1-4; D unclear. The CDR3 has 12 residues. The V gene lost 10 bases and the J gene lost 4 bases, with 10 bases spanning the gap. The CDR3 loop reads CATRHFNEKLFF. Written as DNA, the CDR3 is TGTGCCACCCGACATTTTAATGAAAAACTGTTTTTT.

The rearrangement links TRBV11-3 to TRBJ2-3; D unclear. The CDR3 sequence is 12 residues long. Looked up from germline, CDR1 is SGHNT and CDR2 is YENEEA. V shed 6 bases and J shed 8 bases, with 12 bases lying between them. As DNA, the CDR3 is TGTGCCAGCAGTGACTCTTCGCCTACGCAGTATTTT. Its protein product is CASSDSSPTQYF.

The chain has TRBV30 and TRBJ2-7; a weak D match, TRBD1 (7 bases). The germline CDR1 and CDR2 sequences are GTSNPN and SVGIG (reference sequence). V lost 3 bases and J lost 1, with 10 bases in between. This CDR3 contains 13 residues. The CDR3 sequence: CAWSGGQSYEQYF. The CDR3 DNA reads as TGTGCCTGGAGCGGGGGACAGTCCTACGAGCAGTACTTC.

The chain carries TRBV4-1 and TRBJ2-3; possibly TRBD2 for D (5 bases). The CDR3 totals 16 residues. Germline values: CDR1 MGHRA, CDR2 YSYEKL. V lost 1 base to trimming and J lost 4 bases, with 15 bases between them. In DNA, the CDR3 is TGCGCCAGCAGCCAAGGGCACGGGCCTAGCCCAGATACGCAGTATTTT. Protein sequence: CASSQGHGPSPDTQYF.

The chain is built from TRBV28 and TRBJ1-4; tentatively, D is TRBD1 (5 bases). Trimming took off 3 bases at V and 8 bases at J, with 10 bases between the two ends. CDR1 and CDR2 from the germline V gene are MDHEN and SYDVKM. The CDR3 runs 13 residues. The CDR3 DNA is TGTGCCAGCAGTTTGGGGCAGGACGAAAAACTGTTTTTT. Encoded protein: CASSLGQDEKLFF.

The chain couples TRBV7-2 to TRBJ2-5; D may be TRBD2 (6 bases). Trimming took off 6 bases at V and 7 bases at J, with 21 bases between the two ends. The germline V gene has CDR1 SGHTA and CDR2 FQGNSA. The CDR3 contains 15 residues. The CDR3 loop reads CASSQSLGTGGTQYF. The DNA of the CDR3 is TGTGCCAGCAGTCAGTCCCTCGGGACTGGAGGGACCCAGTACTTC.

The rearrangement joins TRBV2 to TRBJ2-5; 13 nucleotides match TRBD2. The junction had 2 bases not matched to a gene; V was cut back by 7 bases and J by 3 bases. This CDR3 has 14 residues. Germline V gene lookup returns CDR1 SNHLY and CDR2 FYNNEI. Written as DNA, the CDR3 is TGTGCCAGCAAAGGGACTAGCGGGGAAGAGACCCAGTACTTC. Translated, it gives CASKGTSGEETQYF.

V gene TRBV27 combines with J gene TRBJ2-7, with 10 bases aligning to TRBD1. With V trimmed by 5 bases and J by 7 bases, 8 bases remained unmatched. Germline lookup yields CDR1 MNHEY and CDR2 SMNVEV (reference sequence). The CDR3 has 14 residues. The CDR3 DNA is TGTGCCAGCAGTCGACAGGGGGCCTCGGAGGAGCAGTACTTC. Encoded protein: CASSRQGASEEQYF.

This clone appeared a single time. The rearrangement joins TRBV24-1 to TRBJ2-3, with 12 bases aligning to TRBD2. The V segment lost 0 bases and the J segment 5 bases; nucleotides outside the gene matches: 11. Germline lookup yields CDR1 KGHDR and CDR2 SFDVKD. The CDR3 totals 19 residues. The CDR3 sequence is CATSDLTTASGRAGDTQYF. CDR3 in DNA: TGTGCCACCAGTGATTTGACCACAGCTAGCGGGAGGGCCGGAGATACGCAGTATTTT.

V gene TRBV27 combines with J gene TRBJ2-7, with 11 bases lining up with TRBD2. V lost 8 bases and J lost 3; bases outside the gene matches: 12. CDR1 MNHEY and CDR2 SMNVEV come from the germline V gene (reference sequence). The CDR3 consists of 16 residues. CDR3: CASVSLGTSGIYEQYF. In DNA, the CDR3 is TGTGCCAGCGTCTCCCTGGGGACTAGCGGAATCTACGAGCAGTACTTC.

The V gene is TRBV5-4, the J gene TRBJ1-4; the D gene is possibly TRBD1 (5 bases). The ends were cut back, 5 bases at V and 4 bases at J, with 9 bases in the middle. The germline CDR1 and CDR2 sequences are SGHNT and YYREEE (reference sequence). This CDR3 comprises 13 residues. CDR3 in amino acids: CASRRGLNEKLFF. Written as DNA, the CDR3 is TGTGCCAGCAGAAGGGGCCTTAATGAAAAACTGTTTTTT.

The chain combines TRBV29-1 with TRBJ1-1; a possible D gene is TRBD1 (6 bases). Germline lookup yields CDR1 SQVTM and CDR2 ANQGSEA. The CDR3 covers 11 residues. The V end was cut by 5 bases, the J end by 8 bases, with 12 bases between. DNA for the CDR3: TGCAGCGTTAAGACAGGCCCCGAAGCTTTCTTT. Amino acids: CSVKTGPEAFF.

The chain links TRBV6-5 to TRBJ1-3, with D hard to call. Trimming removed 0 bases at V and 0 bases at J, with 9 bases between. The CDR3 has 16 residues. In germline, CDR1 is MNHEY, CDR2 SVGAGI. This CDR3 reads CASSYSPISSGNTIYF. CDR3 nucleotides: TGTGCCAGCAGTTACTCACCGATCAGCTCTGGAAACACCATATATTTT.

The rearrangement links TRBV5-1 to TRBJ2-1, with TRBD1 matching 7 bases. The V segment lost 4 bases and the J segment 3 bases; nucleotides outside the gene matches: 7. This CDR3 region has 15 residues. CDR1 is SGHRS and CDR2 is YFSETQ in the germline V gene. As DNA, the CDR3 is TGCGCCAGCAGCCCCCGACAGGGTGGCTACAATGAGCAGTTCTTC. Protein: CASSPRQGGYNEQFF.

CDR3 sequence: CASSPGQGATDTQYF. The CDR3 DNA sequence: TGTGCCAGCAGCCCCGGACAGGGGGCTACAGATACGCAGTATTTT. The V and J genes are TRBV7-9 and TRBJ2-3, with 11 nucleotides matching TRBD1. Germline assignment: CDR1 SEHNR and CDR2 FQNEAQ (reference sequence). The J segment lost 3 bases and the V segment lost 5 bases, leaving 4 bases of the junction unmatched. The CDR3 runs to 15 residues.

The V gene is TRBV4-1, the J gene TRBJ1-4; D might be TRBD1 (5 bases). The CDR3 has 14 residues. Germline CDR1 reads MGHRA; CDR2 reads YSYEKL. Trimming shortened V by 4 bases and J by 6 bases, and 12 bases separated the two germline ends. CDR3 bases: TGCGCCAGCAGCCTCCACAGGAGGGATGAAAAACTGTTTTTT. Its translation: CASSLHRRDEKLFF.

A few counts support this clone. This sequence joins TRBV19 and TRBJ1-1; no clear D gene. Germline CDR1 reads LNHDA; CDR2 reads SQIVND (reference sequence). Trimming removed 4 bases from V and 1 base from J, with 4 bases in between. This CDR3 region has 12 residues. The CDR3 region is CASSTKNTEAFF. CDR3 DNA sequence: TGTGCCAGTAGTACTAAGAACACTGAAGCTTTCTTT.

V and J are TRBV5-8 and TRBJ1-5; D is uncertain. This CDR3 is 12 amino acids long. The V gene lost 1 base and the J gene lost 5 bases, with 4 bases spanning the gap. Germline assignment: CDR1 SGHTS and CDR2 YDEGEE. The DNA of the CDR3 is TGTGCCAGCAGCTTGCGGGATCAGCCCCAGCATTTT. Amino acid sequence: CASSLRDQPQHF.

This clone was found many times. The chain carries TRBV28 and TRBJ1-1; 7 nucleotides line up with TRBD1. With 6 bases clipped from V and 7 bases from J, the junction kept 8 bases outside the gene matches. The CDR3 sequence is 13 residues long. From germline, CDR1 is MDHEN and CDR2 SYDVKM. This CDR3 is CASSIYRGGEAFF. Written as DNA, the CDR3 is TGTGCCAGCAGCATATACAGGGGTGGTGAAGCTTTCTTT.

This clone was recorded a few times. CDR3 sequence (DNA): TGTGCCAGCAGTCTCAGACAGACCTACGAGCAGTACTTC. This codes for CASSLRQTYEQYF. V gene TRBV28 combines with J gene TRBJ2-7; a possible D gene is TRBD1 (5 bases). Germline loops: CDR1 MDHEN, CDR2 SYDVKM. With 5 bases removed from V and 2 bases from J, the gap between germline ends came to 10 bases. This CDR3 comprises 13 residues.